These T cell receptor beta chains were read from a single sample in a study of Ad26.COV2.S vaccination and SARS-CoV-2 variants. This table comes from immunoSEQ multiplex PCR, and its TCRdb copy is limited to in-frame clones, with some not included. The table has about 400,000 clones, around 82% seen once. Sequencing used peripheral blood, obtained in a trial of Ad26.COV2.S vaccine versus placebo. These receptors were taken from a person aged 18 to 65 who received the Ad26.COV2.S COVID-19 vaccine or a placebo. CDR3s include the opening cysteine and the closing phenylalanine or tryptophan. D genes are given only for firm matches. Clone size is shown for a subset of rows, as once, few, many or a class of expanded clone.

V gene	CDR3 length	clone size	J gene	D gene	CDR3 DNA	CDR3 protein
TRBV10-3	13	few	TRBJ2-1	NA	TGTGCCATCAGTTTTGACGGTCAGCGGGAGCAGTTCTTC	CAISFDGQREQFF
TRBV6-2/TRBV6-3	17	NA	TRBJ1-1	NA	TGTGCCAGCAGTTACTCGATGCTTCGGGGAGGGAACACTGAAGCTTTCTTT	CASSYSMLRGGNTEAFF
TRBV18	19	NA	TRBJ2-7	TRBD2	TGTGCCAGCTCACCACTCACTAGCGGGGGGATTTCTACCTCCTACGAGCAGTACTTC	CASSPLTSGGISTSYEQYF
TRBV6-5	13	once	TRBJ2-7	NA	TGTGCCAGCACCCCGGTTGGAGGGTCCGAGCAGTACTTC	CASTPVGGSEQYF
TRBV25-1	14	NA	TRBJ1-5	NA	TGTGCCAGCAGTGAATCGGGAAGCAATCAGCCCCAGCATTTT	CASSESGSNQPQHF
TRBV19	14	NA	TRBJ1-4	NA	TGTGCCAGTAGTATGTTACAGGGCGATGAAAAACTGTTTTTT	CASSMLQGDEKLFF
TRBV5-1	16	many	TRBJ2-1	TRBD2	TGCGCCAGCAGCCCGAGGGGACTAGCGGGAGTCTATGAGCAGTTCTTC	CASSPRGLAGVYEQFF
TRBV5-4	16	NA	TRBJ2-6	NA	TGTGCCAGCAGCTTTGGCTTGCTCTCTGGGGCCAACGTCCTGACTTTC	CASSFGLLSGANVLTF
TRBV5-6	12	NA	TRBJ2-7	TRBD2	TGTGCCAGCGAGATTGGGGGGGACGAGCAGTACTTC	CASEIGGDEQYF
TRBV11-3	14	once	TRBJ2-4	NA	TGTGCCAGCAGCCCCGGGGTAGCCAAAAACATTCAGTACTTC	CASSPGVAKNIQYF
TRBV5-1	14	NA	TRBJ2-1	NA	TGCGCCAGCAGCTTGGAAACCGGGTACAATGAGCAGTTCTTC	CASSLETGYNEQFF
TRBV7-2	15	NA	TRBJ1-5	TRBD1	TGTGCCAGCAGCGCCTCCGAGACAGGGAATCAGCCCCAGCATTTT	CASSASETGNQPQHF
TRBV5-6	16	NA	TRBJ2-1	NA	TGTGCCAGCAGCTTGTGGTGGCGGGCGGACTACAATGAGCAGTTCTTC	CASSLWWRADYNEQFF
TRBV28	14	few	TRBJ1-2	NA	TGTGCCAGCAGTTCAAATACAGATCGCTATGGCTACACCTTC	CASSSNTDRYGYTF
TRBV29-1	13	NA	TRBJ1-1	NA	TGCAGCGTTGAAGGGGGGGTTGGGACTGAAGCTTTCTTT	CSVEGGVGTEAFF
TRBV19	13	NA	TRBJ2-7	NA	TGTGCCACCAGTCGGGGTGGGGCATACGAGCAGTACTTC	CATSRGGAYEQYF
TRBV10-1	11	once	TRBJ1-2	NA	TGCGCCATCCGACCCGCAGATGGCTACACCTTC	CAIRPADGYTF
TRBV5-5	16	NA	TRBJ1-5	NA	TGTGCCAGCAGCTCGACCCTCGACAGCTACGATCAGCCCCAGCATTTT	CASSSTLDSYDQPQHF
TRBV18	16	NA	TRBJ1-2	NA	TGTGCCAGCTCACCATCCCTGGGGCAGGGGTACTATGGCTACACCTTC	CASSPSLGQGYYGYTF
TRBV10-2	16	NA	TRBJ2-1	NA	TGCGCCAGCAGAAAGGGGACTTTAACTTCCTACAATGAGCAGTTCTTC	CASRKGTLTSYNEQFF
TRBV5-5	14	few	TRBJ1-5	NA	TGTGCCAGCAGCTTACAGGGCAGCAATCAGCCCCAGCATTTT	CASSLQGSNQPQHF
TRBV9	13	NA	TRBJ2-3	NA	TGTGCCAGCAGTGACTCCCCTACAGATACGCAGTATTTT	CASSDSPTDTQYF
TRBV7-3	13	NA	TRBJ1-1	NA	TGTGCCAGCAGCTCTACATGGAACACTGAAGCTTTCTTT	CASSSTWNTEAFF
TRBV19	12	NA	TRBJ1-2	NA	TGTGCCAGTAGTCTAGGACAGAATGGCTACACCTTC	CASSLGQNGYTF
TRBV15	14	NA	TRBJ2-7	TRBD2	TGTGCCACCAGCTCGGGACTAGCGAGCTACGAGCAGTACTTC	CATSSGLASYEQYF
TRBV2	15	NA	TRBJ2-1	TRBD1	TGTGCCAGCAGGAGAACATCAGGGGGCGCGGGGGAGCAGTTCTTC	CASRRTSGGAGEQFF
TRBV19	19	few	TRBJ1-5	TRBD1	TGTGCCAGTAGTACCATGCTCCCCGACAGGGATCATAGCAATCAGCCCCAGCATTTT	CASSTMLPDRDHSNQPQHF
TRBV5-1	13	NA	TRBJ2-5	NA	TGCGCCAGCAGCAGAGGATCAGAAGAGACCCAGTACTTC	CASSRGSEETQYF
TRBV4-3	13	NA	TRBJ2-2	NA	TGCGCCAGCAGCCAAGGGGGTACCGGGGAGCTGTTTTTT	CASSQGGTGELFF
TRBV6-6	13	NA	TRBJ2-7	NA	TGTGCCAGCGGCCGGGGGTCCTCCTACGAGCAGTACTTC	CASGRGSSYEQYF
TRBV15	17	once	TRBJ2-3	TRBD2	TGTGCCACCAGCAGAGCCAACCTGCTAGCGGGGTCAGATACGCAGTATTTT	CATSRANLLAGSDTQYF
TRBV7-3	15	NA	TRBJ2-3	NA	TGTGCCAGCAGTCGTCCGGGACAACTCACAGATACGCAGTATTTT	CASSRPGQLTDTQYF
TRBV5-6	14	NA	TRBJ2-7	NA	TGTGCCAGCAGCTTACGTGGGCCGGGGAACGAGCAGTACTTC	CASSLRGPGNEQYF
TRBV6-1	13	NA	TRBJ1-1	NA	TGTGCCAGCAGTGAGGCTTTCTTGCGGGAAGCTTTCTTT	CASSEAFLREAFF
TRBV11-3	16	NA	TRBJ2-1	TRBD1	TGTGCCAGCAGCTTAGATCAGAACAGGGGGCTAGATGAGCAGTTCTTC	CASSLDQNRGLDEQFF
TRBV29-1	15	NA	TRBJ2-5	TRBD1	TGCAGCGTTGATCCTGGACAGGGGGTGACGGAGACCCAGTACTTC	CSVDPGQGVTETQYF
TRBV5-1	17	once	TRBJ2-7	TRBD2	TGCGCCAGCAAGCCCTCGGGCGGAAGCGGGAGGGGAGAAGAGCAGTACTTC	CASKPSGGSGRGEEQYF
TRBV24-1	15	NA	TRBJ2-1	TRBD1	TGTGCCACCAGGGCACAGGGGGCGACCTACAATGAGCAGTTCTTC	CATRAQGATYNEQFF
TRBV4-1	17	once	TRBJ2-1	NA	TGCGCCAGCAGCCAAGAAATGACGACCATAGGTTACAATGAGCAGTTCTTC	CASSQEMTTIGYNEQFF
TRBV7-3	13	NA	TRBJ2-7	NA	TGTGCCAGCAGCTTAGGTTTCAGGAAGGAGCAGTACTTC	CASSLGFRKEQYF
TRBV5-6	15	NA	TRBJ2-7	NA	TGTGCCAGCAGCTCATGGGGGGCACGTACCTACGAGCAGTACTTC	CASSSWGARTYEQYF
TRBV5-1	13	NA	TRBJ1-5	NA	TGCGCCAGCAGCCCGGACAGTTTTCAGCCCCAGCATTTT	CASSPDSFQPQHF
TRBV9	15	NA	TRBJ2-1	NA	TGTGCCAGCAGCGTAGGAGGCGGGTATTACAATGAGCAGTTCTTC	CASSVGGGYYNEQFF
TRBV6-5	13	NA	TRBJ1-2	NA	TGTGCCAGCAGTTACGGCTCAGCCTATGGCTACACCTTC	CASSYGSAYGYTF
TRBV19	15	NA	TRBJ1-5	NA	TGTGCCAGTAGTATTTCCGGCGTTGGTGGTCAGCCCCAGCATTTT	CASSISGVGGQPQHF
TRBV7-9	13	once	TRBJ1-1	NA	TGTGCCAGCAGCGTTCAGGGGTCCGCTGAAGCTTTCTTT	CASSVQGSAEAFF
TRBV19	13	NA	TRBJ1-1	TRBD1	TGTGCCAGTAGTATAGGGCTCGACAGGGTTCCTTTCTTT	CASSIGLDRVPFF
TRBV18	14	few	TRBJ2-7	NA	TGTGCCAGCTCACGGGCGGGAACTCTCTACGAGCAGTACTTC	CASSRAGTLYEQYF
TRBV5-4	17	few	TRBJ1-6	NA	TGTGCCAGCAGCTTATTAACAGGGATCGGTGCTAATTCACCCCTCCACTTT	CASSLLTGIGANSPLHF
TRBV12-3/TRBV12-4	13	once	TRBJ2-5	NA	TGTGCCAGCAGTTTTCTTAGGGGAGAGACCCAGTACTTC	CASSFLRGETQYF
TRBV18	18	NA	TRBJ2-6	NA	TGTGCCAGCTCACCATATACGTTTTCCCTCTCTGGGGCCAACGTCCTGACTTTC	CASSPYTFSLSGANVLTF
TRBV12-5	15	NA	TRBJ2-5	NA	TGTGCTAGTGGTTTGTTACAGGGGGGGTTGGAGACCCAGTACTTC	CASGLLQGGLETQYF
TRBV27	16	NA	TRBJ2-1	NA	TGTGCCAGCAGTTTAAGGGAAGGCAAGCCCTACAATGAGCAGTTCTTC	CASSLREGKPYNEQFF
TRBV12-3/TRBV12-4	13	NA	TRBJ1-1	NA	TGTGCCAGCAGTCCATCGGGGAATAGTGAAGCTTTCTTT	CASSPSGNSEAFF